The 18 T cell receptor beta chains below all came from one sample that was sequenced in a study of T cell responses to AZD1222 COVID-19 vaccine. Produced via immunoSEQ multiplex PCR; TCRdb's table is partial and in-frame only. In the table there are under 110,000 clones, roughly 84% of which are singletons. The material was peripheral blood, obtained on day 0 of AZD1222 vaccination. These receptors all stem from an adult in good health.

This clone was counted only a few times. The V gene is TRBV5-1, the J gene TRBJ2-2; TRBD1 matches at 9 bases. Germline lookup yields CDR1 SGHRS and CDR2 YFSETQ. V trimming: 3 bases; J trimming: 5 bases; junction bases outside the gene matches: 5. This CDR3 comprises 15 residues. CDR3 residues: CASSWDRAGTGELFF. In DNA form, the CDR3 reads TGCGCCAGCAGCTGGGACAGGGCGGGAACCGGGGAGCTGTTTTTT.

This chain connects TRBV5-1 to TRBJ1-1; TRBD1 matches 7 bases. Germline values: CDR1 SGHRS, CDR2 YFSETQ. CDR3 size: 14 residues. V lost 4 bases to trimming and J lost 5 bases; unmatched junction nucleotides: 8. Here the CDR3 reads CASSRRQGGTEAFF. CDR3 DNA: TGCGCCAGCAGCCGCAGACAGGGAGGAACTGAAGCTTTCTTT.

The CDR3 region has the DNA TGTGCCAGTAACAGACCGGGAGCAACTAATGAAAAACTGTTTTTT. Translation gives CASNRPGATNEKLFF. The rearrangement uses TRBV19 and TRBJ1-4; D is undetermined. This CDR3 is 15 amino acids long. The V gene lost 7 bases and the J gene lost 0 bases, with 12 bases spanning the gap. Germline loops: CDR1 LNHDA, CDR2 SQIVND (reference sequence).

The sample holds one count of this clone. V and J are TRBV3-1 (or the pseudogene TRBV3-2) and TRBJ1-1, with TRBD1 as a possible D gene (6 bases). CDR3 length equals 14 residues. Looked up from germline, CDR1 is LGHDT and CDR2 is YNNKEL (reference sequence). Trimming cost V 1 base and J 5 bases, with 11 bases left between them. Here the CDR3 DNA reads TGTGCCAGCAGCCAAGTACAGGGTGGGACTGAAGCTTTCTTT. Protein sequence: CASSQVQGGTEAFF.

The chain couples TRBV12-2 to TRBJ2-5; no check of the table's D call, TRBD1, against the DNA was made. TRBV12-2 is an annotated pseudogene. This CDR3 has 18 amino acids. For the CDR3, the DNA is TGTGCAAGTCGCTTAGCAGTCACAGGGGATTCGGTCCGGGAGACCCAGTACTTC. It translates to CASRLAVTGDSVRETQYF.

The chain couples TRBV11-3 to TRBJ1-1; D not resolved. The germline V gene has CDR1 SGHNT and CDR2 YENEEA. Trimming took off 6 bases at V and 2 bases at J, with 10 bases between the two ends. This CDR3 region has 13 residues. CDR3 region: CASSLMGNTEAFF. In nucleotides, the CDR3 is TGTGCCAGCAGTCTTATGGGAAACACTGAAGCTTTCTTT.

The rearrangement links TRBV19 to TRBJ2-2; possibly TRBD1 for D (5 bases). This CDR3 region has 17 residues. Deletions cut 9 bases from V and 1 base from J, with 21 bases between. The germline CDR1 and CDR2 sequences are LNHDA and SQIVND (reference sequence). The CDR3 bases are TGTGCCAGCCGGCCAACGCTCAGGGCTATGAACACCGGGGAGCTGTTTTTT. Its protein is CASRPTLRAMNTGELFF.

The rearrangement joins TRBV6-6 to TRBJ2-5; TRBD2 matches at 9 bases. Germline loops: CDR1 MNHNY, CDR2 SVGAGI (reference sequence). Trimming cost V 5 bases and J 1 base; bases outside gene matches: 11. The CDR3 extends over 17 amino acids. CDR3: CASSPRGREGSQETQYF. The CDR3 nucleotides read TGTGCCAGCAGTCCCCGAGGGCGGGAGGGCTCCCAAGAGACCCAGTACTTC.

The sample holds a few counts of this clone. This chain connects TRBV11-3 to TRBJ2-1; D is unclear. The ends were cut back, 1 base at V and 6 bases at J, with 16 bases in the middle. CDR3 length: 16 residues. Per germline, CDR1 SGHNT and CDR2 YENEEA. DNA of the CDR3: TGTGCCAGCAGCTTAGCCACTGGGGTGCAGGTCAATGAGCAGTTCTTC. As protein: CASSLATGVQVNEQFF.

There are a few counts of this clone. J is TRBJ2-7 and V is TRBV2; tentatively, D is TRBD2 (6 bases). Trimming cost V 7 bases and J 2 bases, with 21 bases left between them. CDR3 length: 16 amino acids. Germline V gives CDR1 SNHLY, CDR2 FYNNEI. Here the CDR3 reads CASNPRPGLKPYEQYF. Here the CDR3 DNA reads TGTGCCAGCAATCCTCGACCGGGACTTAAGCCCTACGAGCAGTACTTC.

The CDR3 DNA sequence: TGTGCCAGCAGTTCCCTGACAGGGACCTCCTACGAGCAGTACTTC. This translates into CASSSLTGTSYEQYF. The chain employs TRBV27 and TRBJ2-7; 7 positions agree with TRBD1. Per the germline V gene, CDR1 is MNHEY and CDR2 is SMNVEV (reference sequence). The CDR3 has 15 amino acids. The junction had 6 bases not matched to a gene; V was cut back by 4 bases and J by 0 bases.

The V call is TRBV19, the J call TRBJ1-5; 12 nucleotides agree with TRBD1. CDR3 size: 17 residues. With 8 bases clipped from V and 5 bases from J, the junction kept 13 bases outside the gene matches. Germline CDR1 LNHDA, CDR2 SQIVND (reference sequence). The CDR3: CASESLGQGAKDQPQHF. The CDR3 region has the DNA TGTGCCAGTGAATCCCTGGGACAGGGGGCGAAAGATCAGCCCCAGCATTTT.

The chain combines TRBV10-2 with TRBJ2-7; 9 bases are a match to TRBD2. The CDR3 has 15 residues. The germline CDR1 and CDR2 sequences are WSHSY and SAAADI. V trimming: 3 bases; J trimming: 4 bases; junction bases outside the gene matches: 7. In nucleotides, the CDR3 is TGCGCCAGCAGTGAAGCGTCTAGCGGGAAGTACGAGCAGTACTTC. Translating gives CASSEASSGKYEQYF.

The gene calls are TRBV4-1 and TRBJ2-2; tentatively, D is TRBD1 (5 bases). Germline assignment: CDR1 MGHRA and CDR2 YSYEKL. The V gene lost 0 bases and the J gene lost 2 bases, with 10 bases spanning the gap. The CDR3 length is 16 residues. DNA of the CDR3: TGCGCCAGCAGCCAAGATCTCAGGGCCAACACCGGGGAGCTGTTTTTT. Its translation: CASSQDLRANTGELFF.

This sequence joins TRBV3-1 (or the pseudogene TRBV3-2) and TRBJ2-5; 8 bases agree with TRBD1. The ends lost 4 bases at V and 5 bases at J; junction bases unmatched: 12. The CDR3 is made up of 16 amino acids. Germline lookup yields CDR1 LGHDT and CDR2 YNNKEL (reference sequence). The CDR3 bases are TGTGCCAGCAGCCTTGGAGGCGACAGGGGCCGGGAGACCCAGTACTTC. This gives the protein CASSLGGDRGRETQYF.

The V call is TRBV10-3, the J call TRBJ1-6; 10 nucleotides align to TRBD1. V shed 3 bases, J shed 7 bases, and the junction held 3 bases outside the gene matches. The CDR3 runs 15 residues. Germline assignment: CDR1 ENHRY and CDR2 SYGVKD. CDR3: CAISDSGQGNSPLHF. The DNA of the CDR3 is TGTGCCATCAGTGACTCGGGACAGGGGAATTCACCCCTCCACTTT.

V and J are TRBV7-2 and TRBJ1-1; no clear D. The V gene lost 4 bases and the J gene lost 1 base, with 7 bases spanning the gap. This CDR3 is built from 13 residues. Germline CDR1 reads SGHTA; CDR2 reads FQGNSA. For the CDR3, the DNA is TGTGCCAGCAGCTCCCGACAGAACACTGAAGCTTTCTTT. The encoded protein is CASSSRQNTEAFF.

This clone was counted only a few times. The CDR3 DNA reads as TGTGCCAGCATGACCGGTGGAAACACCATATATTTT. As protein: CASMTGGNTIYF. The V call is TRBV2, the J call TRBJ1-3; no definite D call. The germline V gene has CDR1 SNHLY and CDR2 FYNNEI. The CDR3 contains 12 residues. The V end was cut by 7 bases, the J end by 3 bases, with 7 bases between.